A selection of T cell receptor beta chains follows, all from one sample in a study of blood T cell repertoires in COVID-19. The protocol was immunoSEQ multiplex PCR, while the TCRdb copy is restricted to in-frame clones and leaves out a portion. The data show fewer than 250,000 clones, with 75% to 85% seen just once and 7.4% held by the top ten. Material: PBMCs or T cells enriched from blood (not recorded which). These receptors were collected from a middle-aged woman with acute COVID-19. Each CDR3 is given without its conserved first and last residue.

J | V | CDR3
TRBJ2-3 | TRBV7-3 | ASSLPSTDTQY
TRBJ2-4 | TRBV27 | ASSLKAGTNIAKNIQY
TRBJ2-3 | TRBV18 | ASSAWTGEREY
TRBJ2-3 | TRBV2 | ASSESPSTDTQY
TRBJ1-2 | TRBV18 | ASSPATDRPNGYT
TRBJ2-3 | TRBV9 | ASSVAAGAITDTQY
TRBJ2-7 | TRBV28 | ASSLASGGTYEQY
TRBJ1-5 | TRBV19 | ASSMGGTQPQH
TRBJ1-5 | TRBV10-2 | ASTESRIDQPQH
TRBJ2-7 | TRBV2 | ATQRLAGLSYEQY
TRBJ2-1 | TRBV18 | ASSPRTSGRSGYNEQF
TRBJ2-7 | TRBV2 | ASRHWDLSNAYEQY
TRBJ2-3 | TRBV6-5 | ASSLSGGTTDTQY
TRBJ1-6 | TRBV19 | ASSPWTGGDSPLH
TRBJ1-5 | TRBV5-4 | ASSFAGGNQPQH
TRBJ1-1 | TRBV5-1 | ASSPRTGKVTEAF
TRBJ1-2 | TRBV7-3 | ASSLTYRGNYGYT
TRBJ1-5 | TRBV19 | ASSPYRADQPQH
TRBJ1-5 | TRBV28 | ASSFWGGANQPQH
TRBJ2-3 | TRBV20-1 | SARSIGTQY
TRBJ2-2 | TRBV9 | ASSSPGQGYTGELF
TRBJ2-2 | TRBV19 | ASKIGPGAGGELF
TRBJ1-6 | TRBV6-5 | ASRTTGDNSPLH
TRBJ2-7 | TRBV5-1 | ASSWGDGSYEQY
TRBJ1-5 | TRBV2 | ASRDRTASNQPQH
TRBJ1-2 | TRBV10-3 | AISEPTGSNYGYT
TRBJ2-6 | TRBV4-1 | ASSQEAGTGRTGANVLT
TRBJ1-4 | TRBV4-1 | ASSQEDGGILR
TRBJ2-1 | TRBV7-2 | ASSLGGGGPYNEQF
TRBJ2-7 | TRBV29-1 | SAGDLASYEQY
TRBJ2-1 | TRBV6-5 | ASSPTSGRLNEQF
TRBJ2-2 | TRBV29-1 | SVDLRLAGGPNTGELF
TRBJ1-5 | TRBV28 | ASSKTGVINQPQH
TRBJ2-4 | TRBV9 | ASSVAAGTKNIQY
TRBJ1-6 | TRBV11-2 | ASSLVQGYNSPLH
TRBJ2-7 | TRBV25-1 | ASRLVRGEQY
TRBJ2-1 | TRBV20-1 | SASRDRRSYNEQF
TRBJ1-1 | TRBV5-7 | ASSLDRWGRTNTEAF
TRBJ2-1 | TRBV7-2 | ASSLVLGGTSYNEQF
TRBJ2-2 | TRBV18 | ASSPAGGNTGELF
TRBJ2-3 | TRBV9 | ASSAGLAGGTITDTQY
TRBJ1-1 | TRBV4-3 | ASSRTVNTEAF
TRBJ1-5 | TRBV21-1 | ASSKVLGRDRGAIEGNQPQH
TRBJ2-3 | TRBV10-3 | AISEASGPGGDTQY
TRBJ2-3 | TRBV9 | ASSRGGATDTQY
TRBJ2-2 | TRBV28 | ASSLRQGLNTGELF
TRBJ1-4 | TRBV5-5 | ASRRDRGTNKTTNEKLF
TRBJ2-1 | TRBV7-9 | ASSPPGNSYNEQF
TRBJ1-2 | TRBV7-8 | ASSLHGQAVSGYT